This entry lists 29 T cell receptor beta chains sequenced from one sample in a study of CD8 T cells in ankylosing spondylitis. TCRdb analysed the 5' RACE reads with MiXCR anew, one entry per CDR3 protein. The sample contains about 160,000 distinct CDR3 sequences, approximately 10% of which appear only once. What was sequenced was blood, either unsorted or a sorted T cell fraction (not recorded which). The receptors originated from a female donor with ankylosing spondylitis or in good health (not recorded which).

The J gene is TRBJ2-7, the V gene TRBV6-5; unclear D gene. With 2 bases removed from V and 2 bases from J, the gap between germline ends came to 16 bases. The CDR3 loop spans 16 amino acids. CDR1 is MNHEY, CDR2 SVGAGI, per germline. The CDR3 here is CASSYTKRGPTYEQYF. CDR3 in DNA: TGTGCCAGCAGTTACACGAAGAGAGGACCTACCTACGAGCAGTACTTC.

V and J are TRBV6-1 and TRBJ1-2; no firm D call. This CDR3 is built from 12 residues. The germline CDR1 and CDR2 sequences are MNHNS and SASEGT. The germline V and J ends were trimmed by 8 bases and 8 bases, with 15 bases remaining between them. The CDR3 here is CASVTFSMGYTF. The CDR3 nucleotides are TGTGCCAGCGTTACCTTTTCAATGGGCTACACCTTC.

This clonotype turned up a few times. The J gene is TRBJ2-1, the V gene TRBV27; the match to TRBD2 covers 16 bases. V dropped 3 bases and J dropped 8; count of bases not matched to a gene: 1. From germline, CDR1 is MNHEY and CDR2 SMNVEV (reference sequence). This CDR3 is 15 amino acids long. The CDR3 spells CASSFGTSGGDEQFF. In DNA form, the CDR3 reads TGTGCCAGCAGTTTCGGGACTAGCGGGGGGGATGAGCAGTTCTTC.

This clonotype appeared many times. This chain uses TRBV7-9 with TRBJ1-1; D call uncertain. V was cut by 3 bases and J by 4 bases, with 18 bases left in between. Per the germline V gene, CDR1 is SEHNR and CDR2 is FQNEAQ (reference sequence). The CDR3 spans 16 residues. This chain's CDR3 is CASSLLIGSGGTEAFF. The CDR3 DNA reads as TGTGCCAGCAGCTTGCTAATCGGAAGTGGAGGCACTGAAGCTTTCTTT. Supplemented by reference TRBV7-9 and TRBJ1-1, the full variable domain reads DTGVSQNPRHKITKRGQNVTFRCDPISEHNRLYWYRQTLGQGPEFLTYFQNEAQLEKSRLLSDRFSAERPKGSFSTLEIQRTEQGDSAMYLCASSLLIGSGGTEAFFGQGTRLTVV.

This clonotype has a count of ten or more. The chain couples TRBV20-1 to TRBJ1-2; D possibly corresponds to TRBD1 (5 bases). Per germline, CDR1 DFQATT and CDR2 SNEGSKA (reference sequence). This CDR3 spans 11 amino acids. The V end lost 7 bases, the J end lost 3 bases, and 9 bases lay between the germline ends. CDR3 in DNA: TGCAGTGTCGGGGGGGACTATGGCTACACCTTC. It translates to CSVGGDYGYTF.

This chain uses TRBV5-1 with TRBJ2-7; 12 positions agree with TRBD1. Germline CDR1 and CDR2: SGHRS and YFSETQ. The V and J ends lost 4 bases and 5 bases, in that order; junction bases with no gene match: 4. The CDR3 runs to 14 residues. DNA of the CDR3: TGCGCCAGCAGCCAGGGACAGGGGGCTAACGAGCAGTACTTC. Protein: CASSQGQGANEQYF.

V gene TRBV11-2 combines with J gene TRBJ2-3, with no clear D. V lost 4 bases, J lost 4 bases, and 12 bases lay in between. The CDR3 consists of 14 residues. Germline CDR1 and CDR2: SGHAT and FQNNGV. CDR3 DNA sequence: TGTGCCAGCAGCTCCCCCCCGCAAGCAGATACGCAGTATTTT. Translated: CASSSPPQADTQYF.

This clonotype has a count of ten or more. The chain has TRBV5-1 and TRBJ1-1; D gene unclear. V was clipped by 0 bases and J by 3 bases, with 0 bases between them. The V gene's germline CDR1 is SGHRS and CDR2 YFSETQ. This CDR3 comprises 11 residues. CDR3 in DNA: TGCGCCAGCAGCTTGGACACTGAAGCTTTCTTT. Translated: CASSLDTEAFF.

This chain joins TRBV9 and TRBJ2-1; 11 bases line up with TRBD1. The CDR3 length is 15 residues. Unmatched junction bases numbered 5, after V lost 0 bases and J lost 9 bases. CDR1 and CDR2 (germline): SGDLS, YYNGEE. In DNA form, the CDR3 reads TGTGCCAGCAGCGTAGCGGGGACAGGGGGAAGTGAGCAGTTCTTC. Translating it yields CASSVAGTGGSEQFF.

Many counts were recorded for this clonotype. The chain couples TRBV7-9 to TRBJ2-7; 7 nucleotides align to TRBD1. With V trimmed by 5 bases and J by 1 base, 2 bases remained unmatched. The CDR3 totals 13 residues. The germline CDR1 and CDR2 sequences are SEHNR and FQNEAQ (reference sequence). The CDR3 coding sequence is TGTGCCAGCAGCCCGGGACAGTCCTACGAGCAGTACTTC. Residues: CASSPGQSYEQYF.

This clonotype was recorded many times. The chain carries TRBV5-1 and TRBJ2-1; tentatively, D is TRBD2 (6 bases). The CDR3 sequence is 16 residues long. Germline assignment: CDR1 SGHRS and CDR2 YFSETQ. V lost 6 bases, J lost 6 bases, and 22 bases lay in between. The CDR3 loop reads CASTPQSGVDRNEQFF. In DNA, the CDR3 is TGCGCCAGCACCCCGCAGTCGGGAGTCGATCGCAATGAGCAGTTCTTC.

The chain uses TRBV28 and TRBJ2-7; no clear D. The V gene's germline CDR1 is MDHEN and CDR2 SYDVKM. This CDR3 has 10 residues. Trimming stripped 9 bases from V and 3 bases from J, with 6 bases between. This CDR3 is CARDRYEQYF. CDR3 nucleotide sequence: TGTGCCAGAGACCGCTACGAGCAGTACTTC.

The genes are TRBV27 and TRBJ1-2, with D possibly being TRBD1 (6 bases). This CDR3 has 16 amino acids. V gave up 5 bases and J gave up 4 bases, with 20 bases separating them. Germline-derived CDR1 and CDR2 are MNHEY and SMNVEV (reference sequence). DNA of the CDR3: TGTGCCAGCAGTGTGCTGACAGGCCCAGGCCTCTATGGCTACACCTTC. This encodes CASSVLTGPGLYGYTF.

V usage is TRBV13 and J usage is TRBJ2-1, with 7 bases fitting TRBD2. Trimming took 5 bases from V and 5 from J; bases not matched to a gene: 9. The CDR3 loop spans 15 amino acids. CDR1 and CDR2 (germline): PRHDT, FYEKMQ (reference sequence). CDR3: CASSGSGTTDNEQFF. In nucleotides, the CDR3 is TGTGCCAGCAGCGGATCCGGGACTACCGACAATGAGCAGTTCTTC. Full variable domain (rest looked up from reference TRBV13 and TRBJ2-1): AAGVIQSPRHLIKEKRETATLKCYPIPRHDTVYWYQQGPGQDPQFLISFYEKMQSDKGSIPDRFSAQQFSDYHSELNMSSLELGDSALYFCASSGSGTTDNEQFFGPGTRLTVL.

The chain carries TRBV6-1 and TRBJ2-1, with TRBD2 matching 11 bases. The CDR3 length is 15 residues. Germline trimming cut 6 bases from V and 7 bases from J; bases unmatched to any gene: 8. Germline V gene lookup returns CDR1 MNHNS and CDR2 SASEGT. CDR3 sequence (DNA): TGTGCCAGCAGCCCAACTAGCGGGAGAGGGAATGAGCAGTTCTTC. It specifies CASSPTSGRGNEQFF.

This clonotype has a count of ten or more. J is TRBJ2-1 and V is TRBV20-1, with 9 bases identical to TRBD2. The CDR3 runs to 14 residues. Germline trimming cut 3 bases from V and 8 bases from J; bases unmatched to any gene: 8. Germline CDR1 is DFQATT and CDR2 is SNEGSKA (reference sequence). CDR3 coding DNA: TGCAGTGCTAGTCGCGGGAGGGCCAGGTATGAGCAGTTCTTC. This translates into CSASRGRARYEQFF.

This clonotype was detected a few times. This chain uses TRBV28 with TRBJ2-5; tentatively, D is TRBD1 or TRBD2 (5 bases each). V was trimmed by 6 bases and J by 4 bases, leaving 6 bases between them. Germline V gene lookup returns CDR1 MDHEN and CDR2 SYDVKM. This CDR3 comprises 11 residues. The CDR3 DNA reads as TGTGCCAGCAGGAGGGGAGAGACCCAGTACTTC. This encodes CASRRGETQYF.

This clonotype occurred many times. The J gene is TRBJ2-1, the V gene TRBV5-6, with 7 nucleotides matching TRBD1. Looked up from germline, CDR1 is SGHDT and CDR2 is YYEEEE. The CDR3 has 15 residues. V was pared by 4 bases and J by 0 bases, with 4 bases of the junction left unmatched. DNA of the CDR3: TGTGCCAGCAGCGCCGACAGGGCCTCCTACAATGAGCAGTTCTTC. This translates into CASSADRASYNEQFF.

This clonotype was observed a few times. CDR3 bases: TGCGCCAGCAGCTTGGCTGGGAGGGTCCTTGAGCCCCAGCATTTT. Translating gives CASSLAGRVLEPQHF. This chain links TRBV5-1 with TRBJ1-5; the D is unclear. V was clipped by 0 bases and J by 8 bases, with 15 bases between them. CDR1 SGHRS and CDR2 YFSETQ come from the germline V gene. There are 15 residues in the CDR3.

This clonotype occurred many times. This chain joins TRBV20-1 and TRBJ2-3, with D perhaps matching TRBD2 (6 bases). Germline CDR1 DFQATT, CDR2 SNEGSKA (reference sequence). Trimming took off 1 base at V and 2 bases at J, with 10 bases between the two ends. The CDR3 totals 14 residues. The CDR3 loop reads CSARAGALTDTQYF. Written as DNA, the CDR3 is TGCAGTGCTAGAGCGGGAGCTCTCACAGATACGCAGTATTTT.

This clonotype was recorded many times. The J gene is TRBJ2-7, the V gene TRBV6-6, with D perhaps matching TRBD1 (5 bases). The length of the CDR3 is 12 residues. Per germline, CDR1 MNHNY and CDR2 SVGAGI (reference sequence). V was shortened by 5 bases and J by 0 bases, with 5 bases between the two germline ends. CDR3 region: CASSDSSYEQYF. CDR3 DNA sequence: TGTGCCAGCAGTGACAGCTCCTACGAGCAGTACTTC.

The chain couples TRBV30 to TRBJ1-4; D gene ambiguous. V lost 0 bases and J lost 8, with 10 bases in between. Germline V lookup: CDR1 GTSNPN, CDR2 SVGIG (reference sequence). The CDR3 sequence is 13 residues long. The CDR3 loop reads CAWSVGGWEKLFF. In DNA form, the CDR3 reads TGTGCCTGGAGTGTTGGTGGATGGGAAAAACTGTTTTTT.

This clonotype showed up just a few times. DNA for the CDR3: TGTGCCAGCAGCTCGACCCGGCAGGGTGCGAACTATGGCTACACCTTC. Its protein product is CASSSTRQGANYGYTF. The V call is TRBV11-2, the J call TRBJ1-2, with D maybe TRBD1 (5 bases). V was shortened by 4 bases and J by 2 bases, with 17 bases between the two germline ends. Germline lookup yields CDR1 SGHAT and CDR2 FQNNGV. The CDR3 totals 16 residues.

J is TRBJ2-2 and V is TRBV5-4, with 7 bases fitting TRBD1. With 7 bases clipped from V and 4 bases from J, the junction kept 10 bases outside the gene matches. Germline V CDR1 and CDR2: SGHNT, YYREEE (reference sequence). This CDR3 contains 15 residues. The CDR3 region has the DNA TGTGCCAGCTCGCCCGAGGGGGCGGGCACCGGGGAGCTGTTTTTT. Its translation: CASSPEGAGTGELFF.

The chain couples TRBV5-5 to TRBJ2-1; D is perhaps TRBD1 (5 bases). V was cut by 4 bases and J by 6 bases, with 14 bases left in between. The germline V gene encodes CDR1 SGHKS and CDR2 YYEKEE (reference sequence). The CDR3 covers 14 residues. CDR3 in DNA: TGTGCCAGCAGCGCAGGGTCAAGGCCCAATGAGCAGTTCTTC. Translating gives CASSAGSRPNEQFF.

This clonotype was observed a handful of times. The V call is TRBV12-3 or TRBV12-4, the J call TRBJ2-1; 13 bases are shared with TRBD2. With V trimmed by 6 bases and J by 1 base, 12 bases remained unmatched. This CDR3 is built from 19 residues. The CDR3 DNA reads TGTGCCAGCAGCACAGAAGCCGGGACTAGCGGGATTTCCTACAATGAGCAGTTCTTC. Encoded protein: CASSTEAGTSGISYNEQFF.

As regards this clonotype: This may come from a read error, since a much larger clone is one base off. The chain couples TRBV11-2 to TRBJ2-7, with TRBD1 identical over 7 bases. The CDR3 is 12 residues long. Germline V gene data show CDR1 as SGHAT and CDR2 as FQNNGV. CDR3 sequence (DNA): TGTGCCAGCAGCCGGGACAGCTACGAGCTGTACTTC. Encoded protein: CASSRDSYELYF.

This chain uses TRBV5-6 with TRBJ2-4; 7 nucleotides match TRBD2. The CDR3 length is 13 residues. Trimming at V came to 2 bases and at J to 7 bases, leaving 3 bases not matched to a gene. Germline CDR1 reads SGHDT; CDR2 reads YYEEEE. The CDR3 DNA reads TGTGCCAGCAGCTTTACTAGCGCGAACATTCAGTACTTC. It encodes CASSFTSANIQYF. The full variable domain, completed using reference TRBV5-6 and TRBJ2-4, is DAGVTQSPTHLIKTRGQQVTLRCSPKSGHDTVSWYQQALGQGPQFIFQYYEEEERQRGNFPDRFSGHQFPNYSSELNVNALLLGDSALYLCASSFTSANIQYFGAGTRLSVL.

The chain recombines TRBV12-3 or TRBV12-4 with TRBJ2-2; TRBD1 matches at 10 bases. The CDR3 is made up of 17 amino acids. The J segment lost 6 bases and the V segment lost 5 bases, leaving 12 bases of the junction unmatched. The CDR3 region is CASSPPRDRGYSGELFF. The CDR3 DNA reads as TGTGCCAGCAGTCCCCCCCGGGACAGGGGATATTCCGGGGAGCTGTTTTTT.